A selection of T cell receptor beta chains follows, all from one sample in a study of shared clonotypes between healthy human individuals. The repertoire was sequenced with immunoSEQ multiplex PCR; TCRdb's copy has only in-frame clones and lacks some. The table shows millions of clones, with 95% occurring only once. Sequenced sample: naive CD4+ T cells sorted from blood. The source is a man aged 18-30 years in good health. Each CDR3 is given with its conserved first and last residue. A D gene is named only where the DNA matches it firmly. Rows may omit the clone size; those that give it use once, few, many or a size class.

clone_size	d_call	v_call	j_call	cdr3_length	cdr3_aa	cdr3_nt
NA	NA	TRBV28	TRBJ1-1	17	CASSLPRPGGVNTEAFF	TGTGCCAGCAGTTTGCCCAGACCTGGGGGTGTGAACACTGAAGCTTTCTTT
NA	NA	TRBV7-9	TRBJ1-1	14	CASRWGQVNTEAFF	TGTGCCAGCAGGTGGGGCCAGGTGAACACTGAAGCTTTCTTT
NA	NA	TRBV5-1	TRBJ2-2	15	CASSLGQVGPGELFF	TGCGCCAGCAGCTTGGGACAGGTGGGACCCGGGGAGCTGTTTTTT
NA	NA	TRBV5-6	TRBJ2-7	14	CASSLEGLWDEQYF	TGTGCCAGCAGCTTGGAAGGCCTTTGGGACGAGCAGTACTTC
NA	NA	TRBV5-1	TRBJ1-1	16	CASSFDRPVMNTEAFF	TGCGCCAGCAGCTTCGACAGGCCCGTCATGAACACTGAAGCTTTCTTT
NA	TRBD1	TRBV5-1	TRBJ2-3	14	CASSPGQGTDTQYF	TGCGCCAGCAGCCCAGGACAGGGCACAGATACGCAGTATTTT
NA	NA	TRBV5-4	TRBJ2-3	14	CASSLFERADTQYF	TGTGCCAGCAGCCTCTTCGAGAGGGCAGATACGCAGTATTTT
NA	NA	TRBV5-6	TRBJ2-3	14	CASSLIGNTDTQYF	TGTGCCAGCAGCTTGATAGGAAACACAGATACGCAGTATTTT
NA	TRBD2	TRBV7-7	TRBJ2-5	15	CASSSGLAAGETQYF	TGTGCTAGCAGCTCGGGACTAGCTGCAGGGGAGACCCAGTACTTC
once	NA	TRBV5-1	TRBJ2-5	13	CASSLDTKETQYF	TGCGCCAGCAGCTTGGACACCAAGGAGACCCAGTACTTC
NA	TRBD1	TRBV7-2	TRBJ1-2	15	CASSVPGQTFYGYTF	TGTGCCAGCAGCGTGCCGGGACAGACTTTCTATGGCTACACCTTC
NA	NA	TRBV28	TRBJ2-7	13	CASTPSGRGEQYF	TGTGCCAGCACCCCGTCGGGAAGGGGCGAGCAGTACTTC
NA	NA	TRBV5-1	TRBJ1-1	15	CASSLAPGLDTEAFF	TGCGCCAGCAGCTTGGCTCCGGGTCTGGACACTGAAGCTTTCTTT
NA	NA	TRBV6-5	TRBJ1-1	14	CASRQMEHNTEAFF	TGTGCCAGCAGACAAATGGAGCACAACACTGAAGCTTTCTTT
NA	NA	TRBV5-1	TRBJ2-2	11	CASRGTGELFF	TGCGCCAGCAGGGGTACCGGGGAGCTGTTTTTT
NA	NA	TRBV30	TRBJ1-6	19	CAWSARGAGVPSYNSPLHF	TGTGCCTGGAGTGCCAGAGGGGCAGGGGTACCCTCCTATAATTCACCCCTCCACTTT
few	TRBD1	TRBV7-9	TRBJ1-6	16	CASSVSTGGDNSPLHF	TGTGCCAGCAGCGTATCAACAGGGGGAGATAATTCACCCCTCCACTTT
NA	TRBD2	TRBV4-1	TRBJ2-3	17	CASSQERLAGTTDTQYF	TGCGCCAGCAGCCAAGAACGGCTAGCGGGGACCACAGATACGCAGTATTTT
NA	NA	TRBV7-9	TRBJ2-7	13	CASSFDPSSPLHF	TGTGCCAGCAGCTTTGATCCCTCCTCCCCGTTGCACTTC
NA	TRBD2	TRBV6-5	TRBJ2-3	15	CASSLRRRGADTQYF	TGTGCCAGCTCCCTCCGGAGGCGGGGGGCAGATACGCAGTATTTT
once	NA	TRBV7-3	TRBJ2-1	13	CASSPETGTTKFF	TGTGCCAGCAGCCCGGAGACAGGTACAACCAAGTTCTTC
NA	TRBD2	TRBV9	TRBJ2-1	15	CASGAGGRSYNEQFF	TGTGCCAGCGGAGCGGGGGGCCGTTCCTACAATGAGCAGTTCTTC
NA	NA	TRBV5-1	TRBJ2-7	15	CASRPSVLSSYEQYF	TGCGCCAGCCGACCCTCCGTTTTAAGCTCCTACGAGCAGTACTTC
NA	NA	TRBV6-1	TRBJ1-2	15	CASRQAGVPNYGYTF	TGTGCCAGCAGACAAGCGGGGGTCCCTAACTATGGCTACACCTTC
NA	NA	TRBV2	TRBJ1-5	14	CASSESSDNQPQHF	TGTGCCAGCAGTGAATCCAGTGACAATCAGCCCCAGCATTTT
NA	NA	TRBV18	TRBJ1-3	14	CASSPQNSGNTIYF	TGTGCCAGCTCACCTCAGAACTCTGGAAACACCATATATTTT
NA	NA	TRBV14	TRBJ2-2	16	CASSPHPGYNTGELFF	TGTGCCAGCAGCCCCCACCCGGGTTATAACACCGGGGAGCTGTTTTTT
once	TRBD1	TRBV29-1	TRBJ1-2	15	CSVAGTGPGSYGYTF	TGCAGCGTTGCCGGGACAGGTCCTGGTAGCTATGGCTACACCTTC
NA	NA	TRBV2	TRBJ2-7	12	CASSDRSDEQYF	TGTGCCAGCAGTGACCGGTCCGACGAGCAGTACTTC
NA	NA	TRBV5-4	TRBJ2-7	15	CASSTQAIGLYEQYF	TGTGCCAGCAGCACTCAGGCCATCGGCCTCTACGAGCAGTACTTC
NA	NA	TRBV30	TRBJ1-5	12	CAWGHTPGAQHF	TGTGCCTGGGGTCACACTCCCGGGGCCCAGCATTTT
NA	TRBD2	TRBV4-2	TRBJ2-3	16	CASSPRLAGNTDTQYF	TGTGCCAGCAGCCCTCGACTAGCGGGGAACACAGATACGCAGTATTTT
NA	NA	TRBV4-3	TRBJ2-1	16	CASSHRTGGDYNEQFF	TGCGCCAGCAGCCACAGGACTGGAGGGGATTACAATGAGCAGTTCTTC
NA	NA	TRBV30	TRBJ2-7	15	CAWSPGSPGSYEQYF	TGTGCCTGGAGCCCCGGGAGCCCGGGGTCCTACGAGCAGTACTTC
NA	TRBD1	TRBV5-4	TRBJ2-7	14	CASSLRDRGSEQYF	TGTGCCAGCAGCTTGAGGGACAGGGGTAGCGAGCAGTACTTC
once	NA	TRBV6-1	TRBJ1-1	14	CASNWGASNTEAFF	TGTGCCAGCAATTGGGGGGCTTCGAACACTGAAGCTTTCTTT
once	NA	TRBV28	TRBJ2-7	13	CASSFPDKYEQYF	TGTGCCAGCAGTTTCCCCGACAAATACGAGCAGTACTTC
NA	TRBD1	TRBV9	TRBJ1-3	14	CASSDRVVGNTIYF	TGTGCCAGCTCGGACAGGGTGGTTGGAAACACCATATATTTT
NA	TRBD1	TRBV11-2	TRBJ2-7	14	CASSSTGGPYEQYF	TGTGCCAGCAGCTCAACAGGGGGCCCCTACGAGCAGTACTTC
NA	TRBD1	TRBV11-2	TRBJ1-5	15	CASSATGTGNQPQHF	TGTGCCAGCAGCGCGACCGGGACAGGGAATCAGCCCCAGCATTTT
NA	NA	TRBV5-1	TRBJ2-1	15	CASSPGTAPTNEQFF	TGCGCCAGCAGCCCAGGGACCGCCCCTACCAATGAGCAGTTCTTC
NA	NA	TRBV5-4	TRBJ2-5	11	CASSLELNQYF	TGTGCCAGCAGCTTGGAACTTAACCAGTACTTC
NA	NA	TRBV12-1	TRBJ2-7	12	CASSQDTYEQYF	TGTGCCAGCAGCCAAGACACCTACGAGCAGTACTTC
once	NA	TRBV7-9	TRBJ2-1	14	CASSWGISYNEQFF	TGTGCCAGCAGCTGGGGAATCTCCTACAATGAGCAGTTCTTC
NA	NA	TRBV29-1	TRBJ2-1	15	CSVHPSGTHYNEQFF	TGCAGCGTTCACCCTTCGGGGACCCATTACAATGAGCAGTTCTTC
NA	NA	TRBV9	TRBJ2-7	14	CASSVDGSGYEQYF	TGTGCCAGCAGCGTAGACGGGAGCGGCTACGAGCAGTACTTC
NA	NA	TRBV6-5	TRBJ1-5	13	CASSSGLLQPQHF	TGTGCCAGCAGTTCGGGACTCCTCCAGCCCCAGCATTTT
NA	NA	TRBV18	TRBJ2-3	17	CASSPPGRRTSTDTQYF	TGTGCCAGCTCACCACCGGGTAGGCGAACCAGCACAGATACGCAGTATTTT
NA	TRBD1	TRBV5-5	TRBJ1-4	14	CASSLWTGYEKLFF	TGTGCCAGCAGCTTGTGGACAGGGTATGAAAAACTGTTTTTT
NA	TRBD2	TRBV5-1	TRBJ2-2	17	CASSPGTSGPNTGELFF	TGCGCCAGCAGCCCCGGGACTAGCGGGCCGAACACCGGGGAGCTGTTTTTT
NA	TRBD1	TRBV9	TRBJ2-1	14	CASSGGTGLGKQFF	TGTGCCAGCAGCGGCGGGACAGGACTGGGGAAGCAGTTCTTC
NA	NA	TRBV30	TRBJ2-7	14	CAWSVQEGAIRQYF	TGTGCCTGGAGTGTACAGGAGGGGGCGATAAGGCAGTACTTC
NA	TRBD2	TRBV4-2	TRBJ2-7	16	CASSQASGATSYEQYF	TGTGCCAGCAGCCAGGCTAGCGGGGCCACCTCCTACGAGCAGTACTTC
NA	NA	TRBV11-2	TRBJ2-3	15	CASSLDRAGIDTQYF	TGTGCCAGCAGCTTAGATCGGGCAGGGATAGATACGCAGTATTTT
NA	NA	TRBV9	TRBJ2-3	15	CASSTPGPSTDTQYF	TGTGCCAGCAGCACCCCAGGGCCTTCCACAGATACGCAGTATTTT
NA	NA	TRBV10-1	TRBJ1-1	13	CASSDQGGTEAFF	TGCGCCAGCAGTGATCAGGGAGGCACTGAAGCTTTCTTT